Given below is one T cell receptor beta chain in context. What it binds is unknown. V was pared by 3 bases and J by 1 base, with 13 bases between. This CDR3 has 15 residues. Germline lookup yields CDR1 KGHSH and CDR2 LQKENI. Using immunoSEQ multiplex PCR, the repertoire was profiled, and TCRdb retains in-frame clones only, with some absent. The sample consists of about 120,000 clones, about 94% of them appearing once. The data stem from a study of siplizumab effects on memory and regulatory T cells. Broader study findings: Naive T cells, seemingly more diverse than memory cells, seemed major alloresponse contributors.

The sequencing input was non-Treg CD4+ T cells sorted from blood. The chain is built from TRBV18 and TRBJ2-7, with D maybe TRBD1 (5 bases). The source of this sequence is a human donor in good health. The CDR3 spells CASSPDRVGSYEQYF. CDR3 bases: TGTGCCAGCTCACCCGACAGAGTTGGTTCCTACGAGCAGTACTTC.